This T cell receptor beta chain emerged from a study of spatial heterogeneity in lung cancer. Study-level information: Consistent detection of more beta-chain than alpha-chain sequences was observed.

This CDR3 has 14 amino acids. Per the germline V gene, CDR1 is SGHTA and CDR2 is FQGNSA. Trimming left V 3 bases short and J 4 bases short, with 12 bases between. This clonotype was counted ten times or more. The presence of a unique molecular identifier marked each TCR cDNA molecule. One entry per CDR3 protein, called by TCRdb with MiXCR from the 5' RACE reads. The sample shows 30,000 to 40,000 distinct CDR3 sequences, 3.1% of them seen only once. Noted time point: sample taken at primary tumor resection. Around 68 TRACERx patients with early, untreated non-small cell lung cancer donated samples. Unsorted whole RNA of tumor, nontumor lung or frozen PBMC was sequenced.

V is TRBV7-2 and J is TRBJ2-5; D is ambiguous. The clonotype was recovered from a male donor with early-stage non-small cell lung cancer. This sample comprised normal lung tissue next to the tumor, obtained at surgery. The CDR3 sequence is CASSLHPTGETQYF. The CDR3 region has the DNA TGTGCCAGCAGCTTGCATCCCACGGGAGAGACCCAGTACTTC.